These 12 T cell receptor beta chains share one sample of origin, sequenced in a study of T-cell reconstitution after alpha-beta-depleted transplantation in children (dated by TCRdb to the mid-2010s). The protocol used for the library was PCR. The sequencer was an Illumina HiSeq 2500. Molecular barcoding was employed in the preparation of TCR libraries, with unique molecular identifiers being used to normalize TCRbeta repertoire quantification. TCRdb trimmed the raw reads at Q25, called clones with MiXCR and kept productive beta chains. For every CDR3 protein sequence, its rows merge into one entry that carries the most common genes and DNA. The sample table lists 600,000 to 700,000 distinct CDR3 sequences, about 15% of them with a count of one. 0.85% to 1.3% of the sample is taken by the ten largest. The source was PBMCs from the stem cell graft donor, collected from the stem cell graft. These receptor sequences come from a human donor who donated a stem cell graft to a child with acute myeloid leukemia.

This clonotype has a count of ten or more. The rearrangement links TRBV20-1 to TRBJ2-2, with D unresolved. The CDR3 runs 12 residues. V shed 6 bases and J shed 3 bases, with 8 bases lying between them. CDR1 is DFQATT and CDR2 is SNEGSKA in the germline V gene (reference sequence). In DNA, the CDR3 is TGCAGTGCCCTGACCCACACCGGGGAGCTGTTTTTT. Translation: CSALTHTGELFF.

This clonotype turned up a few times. For the CDR3, the DNA is TGTGCCAGCAGCTCGGAATGGTTCGGCGCAAACAATGAGCAGTTCTTC. This encodes CASSSEWFGANNEQFF. The rearrangement uses TRBV5-5 and TRBJ2-1; D unresolved. CDR1 is SGHKS, CDR2 YYEKEE, per germline (reference sequence). V dropped 3 bases and J dropped 5 bases, with 18 bases sitting between them. The CDR3 totals 16 residues.

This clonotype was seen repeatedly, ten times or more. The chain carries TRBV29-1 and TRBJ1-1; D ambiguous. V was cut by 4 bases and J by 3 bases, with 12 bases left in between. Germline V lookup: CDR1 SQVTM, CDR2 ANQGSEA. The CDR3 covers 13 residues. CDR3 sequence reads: CSVVRGGDTEAFF. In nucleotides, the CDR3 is TGCAGCGTTGTTCGGGGAGGCGACACTGAAGCTTTCTTT.

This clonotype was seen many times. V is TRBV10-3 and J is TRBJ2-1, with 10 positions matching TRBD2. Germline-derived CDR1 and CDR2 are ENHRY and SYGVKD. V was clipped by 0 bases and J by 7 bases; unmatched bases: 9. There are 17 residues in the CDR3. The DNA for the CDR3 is TGTGCCATCAGTGAGTCGATTAGAGCGGGGGGGCCGAATGAGCAGTTCTTC. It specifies CAISESIRAGGPNEQFF.

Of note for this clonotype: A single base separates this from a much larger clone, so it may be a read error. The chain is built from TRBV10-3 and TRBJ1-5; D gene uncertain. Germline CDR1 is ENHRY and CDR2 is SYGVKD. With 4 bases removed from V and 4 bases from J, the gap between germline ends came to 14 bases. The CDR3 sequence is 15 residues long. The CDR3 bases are TGTGCCATCAGTGCTTCAGAGACCGGTAATCAGCCCCAGCATTTT. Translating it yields CAISASETGNQPQHF.

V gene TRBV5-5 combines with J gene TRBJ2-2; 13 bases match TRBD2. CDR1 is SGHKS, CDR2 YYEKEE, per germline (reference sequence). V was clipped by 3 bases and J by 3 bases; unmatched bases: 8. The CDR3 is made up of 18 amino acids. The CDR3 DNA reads TGTGCCAGCAGCTATGCGACTAGCGGGGGGCCGTACACCGGGGAGCTGTTTTTT. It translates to CASSYATSGGPYTGELFF.

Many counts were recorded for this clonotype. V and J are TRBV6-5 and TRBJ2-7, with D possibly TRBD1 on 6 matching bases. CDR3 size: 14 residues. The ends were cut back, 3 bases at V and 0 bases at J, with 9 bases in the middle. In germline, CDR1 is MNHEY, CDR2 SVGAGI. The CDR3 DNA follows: TGTGCCAGCAGTTATACAGGGAGCTCCTACGAGCAGTACTTC. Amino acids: CASSYTGSSYEQYF.

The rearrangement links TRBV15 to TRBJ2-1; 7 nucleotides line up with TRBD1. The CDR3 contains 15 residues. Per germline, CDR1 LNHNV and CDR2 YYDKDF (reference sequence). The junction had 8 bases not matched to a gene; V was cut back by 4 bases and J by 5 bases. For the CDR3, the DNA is TGTGCCACCAGCAAAACTCAAGGGACAGACAATGAGCAGTTCTTC. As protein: CATSKTQGTDNEQFF.

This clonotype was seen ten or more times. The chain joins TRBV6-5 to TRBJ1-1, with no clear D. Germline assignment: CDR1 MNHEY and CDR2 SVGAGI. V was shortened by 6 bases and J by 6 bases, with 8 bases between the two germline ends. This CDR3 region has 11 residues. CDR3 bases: TGTGCCAGCAGGCAGGCTTCTGAAGCTTTCTTT. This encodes CASRQASEAFF.

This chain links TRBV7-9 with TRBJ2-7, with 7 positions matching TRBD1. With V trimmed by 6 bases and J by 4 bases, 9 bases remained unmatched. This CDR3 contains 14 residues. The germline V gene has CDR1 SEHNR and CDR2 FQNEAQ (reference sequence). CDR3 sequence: CASSRQGVGYEQYF. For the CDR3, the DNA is TGTGCCAGCAGTCGACAGGGAGTGGGATACGAGCAGTACTTC.

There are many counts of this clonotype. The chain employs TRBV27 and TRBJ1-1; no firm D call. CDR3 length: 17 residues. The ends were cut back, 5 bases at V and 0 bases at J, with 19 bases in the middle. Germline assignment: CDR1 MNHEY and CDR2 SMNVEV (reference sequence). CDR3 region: CASSLRARGGMNTEAFF. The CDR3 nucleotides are TGTGCCAGCAGTCTGAGGGCCCGGGGTGGGATGAACACTGAAGCTTTCTTT.

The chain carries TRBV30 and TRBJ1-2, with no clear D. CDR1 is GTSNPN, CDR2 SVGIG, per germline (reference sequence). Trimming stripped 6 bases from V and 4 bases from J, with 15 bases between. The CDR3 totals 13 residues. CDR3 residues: CACRTALGYGYTF. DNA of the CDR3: TGTGCCTGTCGGACCGCTTTGGGCTATGGCTACACCTTC.